The 21 T cell receptor beta chains reported below all come from one sample, sequenced in a study of response to subunit inactivated influenza vaccine. TCRdb re-called the RT-PCR reads with MiXCR, one entry per CDR3 protein. The repertoire holds some 800,000 distinct CDR3 sequences, 21% seen once, with roughly 10% in the top ten. Sequences were derived from PBMCs from blood, sampled 5 days after vaccination. These TCRs come from a man aged 50 or older who received an inactivated influenza vaccine.

The chain has TRBV5-6 and TRBJ2-7; 11 bases line up with TRBD2. CDR1 and CDR2 from the germline V gene are SGHDT and YYEEEE. The CDR3 has 18 amino acids. The trim removed 1 base at V and 2 bases at J, leaving 11 bases unmatched. CDR3 loop: CASSLRLAGGPGAYEQYF. The CDR3 nucleotides are TGTGCCAGCAGCTTGAGATTAGCGGGAGGGCCTGGAGCCTACGAGCAGTACTTC.

CDR3 bases: TGCAGTGCTAGTAGCCTGGCAGGAGAGACCCAGTACTTC. This encodes CSASSLAGETQYF. The chain has TRBV20-1 and TRBJ2-5; D not resolved. Germline V gene sequence: CDR1 DFQATT, CDR2 SNEGSKA (reference sequence). V was shortened by 3 bases and J by 4 bases, with 12 bases between the two germline ends. The CDR3 contains 13 residues.

This clonotype was counted between two and nine times. This chain uses TRBV24-1 with TRBJ2-1; maybe TRBD2 (6 bases). This CDR3 spans 16 amino acids. The ends were cut back, 4 bases at V and 0 bases at J, with 12 bases in the middle. CDR1 and CDR2 from the germline V gene are KGHDR and SFDVKD. CDR3 DNA: TGTGCCACCAGTGACCCGGGACTTAGCTCCTACAATGAGCAGTTCTTC. Its translation is CATSDPGLSSYNEQFF.

This clonotype came up a few times. The J gene is TRBJ1-2, the V gene TRBV20-1; D possibly corresponds to TRBD1 (5 bases). Trimming took 6 bases from V and 2 from J, leaving 13 bases between them. Germline CDR1 DFQATT, CDR2 SNEGSKA (reference sequence). The CDR3 spans 13 residues. The chain's CDR3 is CSASRGDNYGYTF. CDR3 bases: TGCAGTGCCAGCCGGGGGGACAACTATGGCTACACCTTC.

V gene TRBV14 combines with J gene TRBJ2-2, with D perhaps TRBD1 (5 bases). This CDR3 is 14 amino acids long. V dropped 9 bases and J dropped 1 base, with 12 bases sitting between them. Germline V gene sequence: CDR1 SGHDN, CDR2 FVKESK. For the CDR3, the DNA is TGTGCCAGTGGGGCCGGCCTGAACACCGGGGAGCTGTTTTTT. Translating gives CASGAGLNTGELFF.

V and J are TRBV9 and TRBJ1-6; D gene ambiguous. The CDR3 runs 15 residues. V was trimmed by 4 bases and J by 10 bases, leaving 18 bases between them. Per the germline V gene, CDR1 is SGDLS and CDR2 is YYNGEE. The CDR3 DNA follows: TGTGCCAGCAGCCCCGCCGAGGAACTCGGCTCACCCCTCCACTTT. Its protein is CASSPAEELGSPLHF.

The chain uses TRBV11-2 and TRBJ2-7; 11 nucleotides match TRBD2. V gave up 5 bases and J gave up 1 base; unmatched junction bases: 10. The CDR3 is 17 residues long. From germline, CDR1 is SGHAT and CDR2 FQNNGV. CDR3 amino acids: CASSPLRGTSGSYEQYF. The CDR3 DNA follows: TGTGCCAGCAGCCCTTTACGCGGGACTAGCGGTTCCTACGAGCAGTACTTC.

This rearrangement joins TRBV20-1 to TRBJ2-7; D perhaps matches TRBD2 (6 bases). Per the germline V gene, CDR1 is DFQATT and CDR2 is SNEGSKA (reference sequence). The ends were cut back, 6 bases at V and 7 bases at J, with 16 bases in the middle. The CDR3 has 12 amino acids. This CDR3 reads CSANPLAGEQYF. The CDR3 nucleotides are TGCAGTGCAAACCCACTAGCCGGGGAGCAGTACTTC.

This clonotype occurred a few times. The chain uses TRBV28 and TRBJ2-5; D possibly corresponds to TRBD1 (5 bases). CDR1 and CDR2 (germline): MDHEN, SYDVKM. With 7 bases removed from V and 3 bases from J, the gap between germline ends came to 18 bases. This CDR3 spans 15 amino acids. CDR3 sequence (DNA): TGTGCCAGCAATATACGACGGACACCAAAAGAGACCCAGTACTTC. Translating gives CASNIRRTPKETQYF.

In DNA, the CDR3 is TGTGCCAGCAGCTCGACTAGCGGGATAAACACCGGGGAGCTGTTTTTT. Protein sequence: CASSSTSGINTGELFF. The chain is built from TRBV11-3 and TRBJ2-2, with TRBD2 matching 11 bases. The CDR3 is 16 residues long. Germline V gives CDR1 SGHNT, CDR2 YENEEA. Trimming at V came to 4 bases and at J to 2 bases, leaving 3 bases not matched to a gene.

This clonotype has a handful of counts. The genes are TRBV6-1 and TRBJ2-7; 7 bases agree with TRBD1. Trimming at V came to 6 bases and at J to 2 bases, leaving 10 bases not matched to a gene. The V gene's germline CDR1 is MNHNS and CDR2 SASEGT. The CDR3 spans 15 residues. CDR3 protein: CASRLAGTVTYEQYF. The CDR3 nucleotides read TGTGCCAGCAGGCTCGCCGGGACAGTTACCTACGAGCAGTACTTC.

This clonotype has only one observation. The rearrangement joins TRBV20-1 to TRBJ2-6; a possible D gene is TRBD2 (6 bases). The germline V gene encodes CDR1 DFQATT and CDR2 SNEGSKA (reference sequence). V lost 5 bases to trimming and J lost 2 bases, with 13 bases between them. This CDR3 has 15 residues. CDR3 coding DNA: TGCAGTGCTGTCCCAGGCGGGGCTGGGGCCAACGTCCTGACTTTC. Translated, it gives CSAVPGGAGANVLTF.

The chain recombines TRBV6-2 or TRBV6-3 with TRBJ2-2; no clear D. Trimming pared 7 bases from V and 0 bases from J, leaving 9 bases between. The germline gives CDR1 MNHEY, CDR2 SVGEGT. The length of the CDR3 is 14 residues. The CDR3 sequence is CASTETPNTGELFF. The CDR3 DNA sequence: TGTGCCAGCACTGAAACACCGAACACCGGGGAGCTGTTTTTT.

The sample holds a few counts of this clonotype. This chain uses TRBV9 with TRBJ2-7; a weak D match, TRBD1 (6 bases). Germline CDR1 is SGDLS and CDR2 is YYNGEE. With 1 base removed from V and 0 bases from J, the gap between germline ends came to 11 bases. The CDR3 spans 15 residues. The CDR3, as DNA: TGTGCCAGCAGCGTAAGTTGGACAGACTCCTACGAGCAGTACTTC. Translation gives CASSVSWTDSYEQYF.

V gene TRBV27 combines with J gene TRBJ2-2; the D is unclear. This CDR3 has 13 amino acids. Germline V gene data show CDR1 as MNHEY and CDR2 as SMNVEV (reference sequence). Trimming left V 10 bases short and J 7 bases short, with 16 bases between. CDR3 sequence reads: CATRPLGVGELFF. CDR3 coding DNA: TGTGCCACACGACCGCTCGGCGTCGGGGAGCTGTTTTTT.

V usage is TRBV11-2 and J usage is TRBJ2-5; TRBD1 is a possible D gene (6 bases). The CDR3 loop spans 18 amino acids. Per the germline V gene, CDR1 is SGHAT and CDR2 is FQNNGV. V was trimmed by 4 bases and J by 5 bases, leaving 26 bases between them. CDR3 amino acids: CASSYFFSQGRGKETQYF. The CDR3 nucleotides read TGTGCCAGCAGCTATTTTTTTTCTCAGGGTAGGGGGAAGGAGACCCAGTACTTC.

This rearrangement joins TRBV28 to TRBJ2-3; perhaps TRBD1 as D (5 bases). Germline CDR1 MDHEN, CDR2 SYDVKM. Trimming removed 5 bases at V and 8 bases at J, with 17 bases between. The CDR3 consists of 14 residues. The CDR3 sequence is CASSVGYRFRTQYF. As DNA, the CDR3 is TGTGCCAGCAGTGTAGGATACAGGTTTCGTACGCAGTATTTT.

V gene TRBV6-2 or TRBV6-3 combines with J gene TRBJ1-1; D might be TRBD1 (5 bases). CDR3 length: 14 amino acids. Per germline, CDR1 MNHEY and CDR2 SVGEGT. Trimming removed 0 bases at V and 4 bases at J, with 9 bases between. CDR3 bases: TGTGCCAGCAGTTACTCGAGGAGGGGCACTGAAGCTTTCTTT. Translation gives CASSYSRRGTEAFF.

There are a few counts of this clonotype. The chain joins TRBV3-1 to TRBJ2-1; D remains unclear. The CDR3 is 13 amino acids. Germline CDR1 is LGHDT and CDR2 is YNNKEL (reference sequence). Trimming removed 2 bases from V and 2 bases from J, with 4 bases in between. In DNA form, the CDR3 reads TGTGCCAGCAGCCAACCCGCCTACAATGAGCAGTTCTTC. This sequence encodes CASSQPAYNEQFF.

There are many counts of this clonotype. The rearrangement links TRBV4-3 to TRBJ1-1, with unresolved D. V shed 3 bases and J shed 6 bases, with 14 bases lying between them. Germline CDR1 and CDR2: LGHNA and YSLEER. The CDR3 has 14 amino acids. CDR3 sequence (DNA): TGCGCCAGCAGCCACAGATTAGGAGCGGCTGAAGCTTTCTTT. It yields the protein CASSHRLGAAEAFF.

The chain links TRBV2 to TRBJ2-3; 9 bases line up with TRBD1. The CDR3 sequence is 14 residues long. Germline lookup yields CDR1 SNHLY and CDR2 FYNNEI. The V and J ends lost 6 bases and 6 bases, in that order; junction bases with no gene match: 7. CDR3 coding DNA: TGTGCCAGCAGCCCCGGGACAGGGTGGGATACGCAGTATTTT. This encodes CASSPGTGWDTQYF.